This section outlines one T cell receptor (beta chain) sequence together with its context. The antigen remains unidentified. The authors made TCR beta libraries by quantitative 5'-RACE with molecular barcodes. TCRdb re-analysed the 5' RACE reads in MiXCR, keeping a single row per CDR3 protein. This table has about 130,000 distinct CDR3 sequences, approximately 17% appearing once. This sample stems from a study of CD8 T cells in ankylosing spondylitis. Study-wide points: Seven to nine highly homologous variants made up a TCR beta motif that seemed to typify ankylosing spondylitis blood. Disease-linked clones reportedly showed significant enrichment in matched ankylosing spondylitis synovial fluid. Disease-associated clonotypes exhibited CD8+ identity and were relatively infrequent in peripheral blood. Past studies reported some motif variants in reactive arthritis synovial fluid and blood.

CDR1 and CDR2 (germline): SGHAT, FQNNGV. V lost 2 bases and J 3 bases, leaving 10 bases between the germline ends. This CDR3 contains 15 residues. This clonotype originated in a male donor with ankylosing spondylitis. The chain joins TRBV11-2 to TRBJ2-2; the D gene is possibly TRBD1 (5 bases). Sequences were obtained from blood, either unsorted or a sorted T cell fraction (not recorded which). In DNA, the CDR3 is TGTGCCAGCAGCTTACAGGGTCGGTACACCGGGGAGCTGTTTTTT. It specifies CASSLQGRYTGELFF.